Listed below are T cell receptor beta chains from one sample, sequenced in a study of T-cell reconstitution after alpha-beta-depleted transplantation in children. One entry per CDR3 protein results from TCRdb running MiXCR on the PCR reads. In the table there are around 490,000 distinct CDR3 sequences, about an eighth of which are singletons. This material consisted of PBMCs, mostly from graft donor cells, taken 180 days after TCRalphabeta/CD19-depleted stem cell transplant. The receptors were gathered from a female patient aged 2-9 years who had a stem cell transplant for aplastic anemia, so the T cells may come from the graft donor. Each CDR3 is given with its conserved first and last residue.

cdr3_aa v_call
CASSPDGGKRDTQYF TRBV18
CSARDSSGTSNRYEQYF TRBV20-1
CASSVALSPRTLYGYTF TRBV9
CASSLGPGAGYTF TRBV7-9
CASSQDGKGGREQYF TRBV4-1
CASSRALAGDSYEQYF TRBV27
CSVVKGGSTEAFF TRBV29-1
CSAGDRGRGEKLFF TRBV20-1
CASSLAHGGRGGYGYTF TRBV12-3/TRBV12-4
CASSQTGSSYNEQFF TRBV7-2
CASSSVATGGYEQYF TRBV6-1
CASSFIQGGSEQYF TRBV5-1
CSARARPAGANVLTF TRBV20-1
CASSYRTSYSYEQYF TRBV7-9
CASSQTDRERTQYF TRBV3-1
CASSLVGSLDSLKDEQYF TRBV11-2
CSARLGAGGQNEQFF TRBV20-1
CAGIEGAQPQHF TRBV19
CASSLAAAAGANVLTF TRBV7-6
CASSLGAPGETQYF TRBV5-1
CASSLAWDRRNPYEQYF TRBV7-2
CASSLGREGRAGELFF TRBV12-3/TRBV12-4
CASSQDGGNQPQHF TRBV4-1
CASSPGGGKNIQYF TRBV18
CASSWESRGTFTDTQYF TRBV11-3
CASSGRGAMNTEAFF TRBV7-8
CASSLGTWNIQYF TRBV7-8
CASSLSLLAGTGELFF TRBV11-2
CASSGQGAYEQYF TRBV5-1
CASRPGTSSYEQYF TRBV27
CASRHRPKGPQHF TRBV28
CASSVLAVRVGETQYF TRBV11-2
CASSTLASSPDTQYF TRBV13
CASSRQLGLAENEQFF TRBV14
CASSWVLTTTQYF TRBV19
CASSPRQSYEQYF TRBV18
CASSLFVTKNIQYF TRBV28
CASRSTVALVQYF TRBV28
CSAGKRGYGYTF TRBV20-1
CASSIGTGWYEQFF TRBV5-6
CASSLTDGVNYGYTF TRBV5-1
CATALRGAGTGELFF TRBV28
CASSYIQGYEQYF TRBV5-1
CASNSRGTGKETQYF TRBV12-3/TRBV12-4
CASSRSPALEIYGYTF TRBV3-1
CSVWSRPSTDTQYF TRBV29-1
CASSSRENYNEQFF TRBV11-3
CASSPVGRRAMTTEAFF TRBV4-2
CASSPAAPGPDEQFF TRBV18
CAISEVDLSTDTQYF TRBV10-3
CASSRGQPLNEKLFF TRBV7-9
CASSPWGTGSGANVLTF TRBV12-3/TRBV12-4
CASSLSMGQRFF TRBV28
CASSPWGTDTQYF TRBV18